This T cell receptor (beta chain) comes out of a study of T cell responses to AZD1222 COVID-19 vaccine. Data came from immunoSEQ multiplex PCR; TCRdb stores just in-frame clones and leaves some out. This repertoire shows about 120,000 clones, approximately 88% found once; its top ten account for less than 6.5%. This CDR3 region has 13 residues. V was pared by 5 bases and J by 3 bases, with 4 bases of the junction left unmatched. The germline CDR1 and CDR2 sequences are SGHVS and FNYEAQ. The sample in question was peripheral blood, obtained 28 days after the second AZD1222 dose. The origin of this receptor is an adult who received the AZD1222 COVID-19 vaccine. The V call is TRBV7-6, the J call TRBJ2-7; TRBD1 matches 7 bases. The CDR3, as DNA: TGTGCCAGCAGCCCGGCAGGGGGCTACGAGCAGTACTTC. Translation gives CASSPAGGYEQYF.